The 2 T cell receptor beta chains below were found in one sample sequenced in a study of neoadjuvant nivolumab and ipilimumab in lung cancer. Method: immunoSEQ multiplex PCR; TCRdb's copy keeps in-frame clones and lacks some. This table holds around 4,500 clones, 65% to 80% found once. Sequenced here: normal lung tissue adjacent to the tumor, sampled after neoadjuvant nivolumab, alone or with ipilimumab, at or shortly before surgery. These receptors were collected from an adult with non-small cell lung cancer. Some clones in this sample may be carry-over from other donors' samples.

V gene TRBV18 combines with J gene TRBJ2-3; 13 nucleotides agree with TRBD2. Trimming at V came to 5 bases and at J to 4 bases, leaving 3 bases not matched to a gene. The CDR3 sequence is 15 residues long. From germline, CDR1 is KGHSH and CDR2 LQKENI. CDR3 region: CASSAGLAGADTQYF. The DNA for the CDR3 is TGTGCCAGCTCAGCAGGACTAGCGGGAGCAGATACGCAGTATTTT.

The CDR3 DNA is TGTGCCAGCAGACCTAGCGGGACGTACACCGGGGAGCTGTTTTTT. It codes for CASRPSGTYTGELFF. This chain connects TRBV2 to TRBJ2-2, with 9 bases lining up with TRBD2. With 6 bases clipped from V and 3 bases from J, the junction kept 5 bases outside the gene matches. Germline V lookup: CDR1 SNHLY, CDR2 FYNNEI. The CDR3 runs to 15 residues. The full variable domain, completed using reference TRBV2 and TRBJ2-2, is EPEVTQTPSHQVTQMGQEVILRCVPISNHLYFYWYRQILGQKVEFLVSFYNNEISEKSEIFDDQFSVERPDGSNFTLKIRSTKLEDSAMYFCASRPSGTYTGELFFGEGSRLTVL.